Shown below are 15 T cell receptor beta chains from a single sample sequenced in a study of cytomegalovirus exposure and HLA in healthy donors. Primers included in the PCR were 60 Vbeta and 13 Jbeta primers. Sequencing used immunoSEQ multiplex PCR; TCRdb keeps in-frame clones, though not all of them. The listing records around 110,000 clones. The specimen was PBMCs. These receptors all come from a middle-aged man in good health and CMV-seropositive.

The chain uses TRBV28 and TRBJ2-7; D is perhaps TRBD1 (7 bases). CDR3 length equals 16 residues. V lost 5 bases to trimming and J lost 3 bases, with 20 bases between them. Germline V gene lookup returns CDR1 MDHEN and CDR2 SYDVKM. CDR3 amino acids: CASSPQGGSVYYEQYF. The CDR3, as DNA: TGTGCCAGCAGTCCTCAGGGGGGTAGCGTCTACTACGAGCAGTACTTC.

The chain recombines TRBV7-9 with TRBJ1-3; no clear D. Looked up from germline, CDR1 is SEHNR and CDR2 is FQNEAQ (reference sequence). V lost 5 bases, J lost 0 bases, and 11 bases lay in between. The CDR3 spans 15 residues. The CDR3 loop is CASSPDFNSGNTIYF. CDR3 bases: TGTGCCAGCAGCCCGGACTTTAACTCTGGAAACACCATATATTTT.

The DNA of the CDR3 is TGTGCCAGCAGCACCCCGGTAAGCTCCTACGAGCAGTACTTC. This translates into CASSTPVSSYEQYF. The chain links TRBV28 to TRBJ2-7; D gene uncertain. The CDR3 is made up of 14 amino acids. Trimming cost V 6 bases and J 0 bases, with 12 bases left between them. The germline V gene encodes CDR1 MDHEN and CDR2 SYDVKM. Using reference TRBV28 and TRBJ2-7 for the parts outside the CDR3, the full variable domain is DVKVTQSSRYLVKRTGEKVFLECVQDMDHENMFWYRQDPGLGLRLIYFSYDVKMKEKGDIPEGYSVSREKKERFSLILESASTNQTSMYLCASSTPVSSYEQYFGPGTRLTVT.

V and J are TRBV28 and TRBJ2-7, with D possibly TRBD2 on 5 matching bases. Germline V gene sequence: CDR1 MDHEN, CDR2 SYDVKM. This CDR3 contains 11 residues. Between the trimmed V and J ends, which lost 5 bases and 7 bases, there was a span of 9 bases. CDR3 DNA sequence: TGTGCCAGCAGTCCGCAGCGGGAGCAGTACTTC. This translates into CASSPQREQYF.

The chain recombines TRBV9 with TRBJ2-3, with 7 bases matching TRBD1. The trim removed 4 bases at V and 1 base at J, leaving 9 bases unmatched. Per the germline V gene, CDR1 is SGDLS and CDR2 is YYNGEE. This CDR3 has 16 amino acids. The CDR3 region is CASSPDGGQRTDTQYF. In DNA form, the CDR3 reads TGTGCCAGCAGCCCCGATGGGGGACAGCGCACAGATACGCAGTATTTT.

In regard to this clone: Other DNA sequences in this sample translate to the same CDR3. The chain combines TRBV6-1 with TRBJ2-1; 8 positions match TRBD1. Germline V gene sequence: CDR1 MNHNS, CDR2 SASEGT. The CDR3 runs to 13 residues. With 6 bases clipped from V and 5 bases from J, the junction kept 3 bases outside the gene matches. For the CDR3, the DNA is TGTGCCAGCAGCCCGACAGGGGACAATGAGCAGTTCTTC. Its protein is CASSPTGDNEQFF.

CDR3 nucleotide sequence: TGTGCCAGCTCATACTTAAGCGGGAGGGTTAATGAGCAGTTCTTC. Its translation is CASSYLSGRVNEQFF. This chain joins TRBV18 and TRBJ2-1; TRBD2 agrees at 10 bases. From germline, CDR1 is KGHSH and CDR2 LQKENI. CDR3 length equals 15 residues. The V and J ends lost 5 bases and 7 bases, in that order; junction bases with no gene match: 8.

The chain joins TRBV2 to TRBJ1-2; D perhaps matches TRBD1 (6 bases). The CDR3 has 18 residues. Germline assignment: CDR1 SNHLY and CDR2 FYNNEI. V was shortened by 0 bases and J by 7 bases, with 24 bases between the two germline ends. CDR3 nucleotides: TGTGCCAGCAGTGAAGCCTACCTAACCGGACAGAGCACGGGTGGCTACACCTTC. As protein: CASSEAYLTGQSTGGYTF.

The chain links TRBV5-1 to TRBJ2-3; the D gene is possibly TRBD2 (6 bases). V shed 1 base and J shed 4 bases, with 10 bases lying between them. Germline assignment: CDR1 SGHRS and CDR2 YFSETQ. The CDR3 runs 14 residues. The CDR3 region is CASSLSGSADTQYF. The CDR3 DNA reads as TGCGCCAGCAGCTTGTCCGGGAGTGCAGATACGCAGTATTTT.

J is TRBJ2-1 and V is TRBV5-6; possible D gene TRBD2, 5 bases. V was clipped by 2 bases and J by 13 bases, with 19 bases between them. The CDR3 covers 14 residues. CDR1 and CDR2 from the germline V gene are SGHDT and YYEEEE. The CDR3 nucleotides are TGTGCCAGCAGCTTTTACGCGGGCAGCTTAGTCCAGTTCTTC. Encoded protein: CASSFYAGSLVQFF.

The gene calls are TRBV2 and TRBJ1-4; D gene ambiguous. The CDR3 runs to 13 residues. Trimming removed 1 base from V and 6 bases from J, with 6 bases in between. Germline-derived CDR1 and CDR2 are SNHLY and FYNNEI. The CDR3 protein is CASSEGSYEKLFF. The CDR3 nucleotides read TGTGCCAGCAGTGAAGGCAGTTATGAAAAACTGTTTTTT.

The chain has TRBV10-3 and TRBJ1-1; 7 bases match TRBD1. The CDR3 runs to 16 residues. Unmatched junction bases numbered 9, after V lost 0 bases and J lost 5 bases. CDR1 and CDR2 (germline): ENHRY, SYGVKD. The CDR3 DNA reads as TGTGCCATCAGTGAGTCGAGGGGGCGGGGAGGTACTGAAGCTTTCTTT. Translation gives CAISESRGRGGTEAFF.

V usage is TRBV9 and J usage is TRBJ2-1, with D unclear. Looked up from germline, CDR1 is SGDLS and CDR2 is YYNGEE. This CDR3 has 14 amino acids. V dropped 6 bases and J dropped 0 bases, with 10 bases sitting between them. CDR3 amino acids: CASTPLSSYNEQFF. The CDR3 DNA sequence: TGTGCCAGCACCCCACTTAGCTCCTACAATGAGCAGTTCTTC. The full variable domain, in which reference TRBV9 and TRBJ2-1 provide the parts outside the CDR3, is DSGVTQTPKHLITATGQRVTLRCSPRSGDLSVYWYQQSLDQGLQFLIQYYNGEERAKGNILERFSAQQFPDLHSELNLSSLELGDSALYFCASTPLSSYNEQFFGPGTRLTVL.

This chain links TRBV27 with TRBJ2-1; D remains unclear. Germline CDR1 and CDR2: MNHEY and SMNVEV (reference sequence). The germline V and J ends were trimmed by 8 bases and 6 bases, with 14 bases remaining between them. CDR3 length: 13 amino acids. CDR3 DNA: TGTGCCAGCCGGGTTGGGTTCGGCAATGAGCAGTTCTTC. Its protein product is CASRVGFGNEQFF.

This chain joins TRBV30 and TRBJ1-1; TRBD1 agrees at 8 bases. Germline V gives CDR1 GTSNPN, CDR2 SVGIG (reference sequence). This CDR3 spans 13 amino acids. V dropped 2 bases and J dropped 3; count of bases not matched to a gene: 2. The CDR3 DNA reads TGTGCCTGGAGTACGGACAGGGACACTGAAGCTTTCTTT. It translates to CAWSTDRDTEAFF.